This T cell receptor beta chain was profiled in a study of T cells after yellow fever vaccination. Study conclusions and caveats: CD4 and CD8 compartments shared a small share of clonotypes, likely from convergent recombination.

From germline, CDR1 is ENHRY and CDR2 SYGVKD. CDR3 size: 15 residues. V gave up 6 bases and J gave up 5 bases; unmatched junction bases: 8. TCRdb ran MiXCR on the 5' RACE reads and lists one entry per CDR3 protein. Of 500,000 to 650,000 distinct CDR3 sequences listed, less than 15% are singletons. In its sample, this clonotype was seen a few times. Its target is unknown. The chain couples TRBV10-3 to TRBJ1-4; 8 nucleotides line up with TRBD1. This receptor was identified in a young man who received the YFV17D yellow fever vaccine. Sequences were derived from PBMCs, sampled on the day of the yellow fever booster vaccination. The CDR3 coding sequence is TGTGCCATCAGCGATGGACAGGGCCAAAATGAAAAACTGTTTTTT. This codes for CAISDGQGQNEKLFF.